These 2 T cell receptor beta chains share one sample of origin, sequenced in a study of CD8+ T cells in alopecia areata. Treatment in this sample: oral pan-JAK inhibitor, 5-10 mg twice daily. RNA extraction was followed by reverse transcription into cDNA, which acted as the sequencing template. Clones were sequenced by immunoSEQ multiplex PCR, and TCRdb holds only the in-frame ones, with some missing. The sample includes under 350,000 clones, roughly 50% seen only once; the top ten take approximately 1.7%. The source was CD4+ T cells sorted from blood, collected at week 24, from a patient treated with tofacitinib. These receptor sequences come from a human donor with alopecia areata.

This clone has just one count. This CDR3 reads CASRETSGGLYEQYF. DNA for the CDR3: TGTGCCAGTCGCGAGACTAGCGGGGGTCTTTACGAGCAGTACTTC. The chain joins TRBV19 to TRBJ2-7; 12 nucleotides match TRBD2. This CDR3 has 15 residues. J was trimmed by 4 bases and V by 8 bases; bases with no gene match: 9. Germline-derived CDR1 and CDR2 are LNHDA and SQIVND (reference sequence).

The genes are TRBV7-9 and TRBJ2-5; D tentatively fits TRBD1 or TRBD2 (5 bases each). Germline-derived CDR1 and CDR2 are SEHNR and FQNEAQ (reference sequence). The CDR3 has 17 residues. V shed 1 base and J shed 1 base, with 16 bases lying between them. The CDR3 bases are TGTGCCAGCAGCTTAGGAGTCGGGGCTAGCTTCCAAGAGACCCAGTACTTC. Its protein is CASSLGVGASFQETQYF.